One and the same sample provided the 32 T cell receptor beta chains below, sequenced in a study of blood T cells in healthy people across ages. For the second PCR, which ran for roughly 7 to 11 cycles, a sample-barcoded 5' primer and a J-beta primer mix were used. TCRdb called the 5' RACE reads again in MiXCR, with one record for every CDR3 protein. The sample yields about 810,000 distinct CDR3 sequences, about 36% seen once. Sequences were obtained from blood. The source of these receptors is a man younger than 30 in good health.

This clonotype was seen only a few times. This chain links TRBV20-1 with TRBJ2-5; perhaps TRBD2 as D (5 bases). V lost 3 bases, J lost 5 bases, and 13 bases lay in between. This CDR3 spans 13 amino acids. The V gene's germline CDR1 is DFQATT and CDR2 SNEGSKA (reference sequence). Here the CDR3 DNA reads TGCAGTGCTAGTTTAGGACCTAGCGAGACCCAGTACTTC. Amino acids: CSASLGPSETQYF.

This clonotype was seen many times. The CDR3 protein is CASSLGGLNAVDTQYF. The CDR3 DNA reads TGTGCCAGCAGCTTAGGAGGACTAAATGCTGTTGATACGCAGTATTTT. J is TRBJ2-3 and V is TRBV7-2; perhaps TRBD2 as D (6 bases). The ends were cut back, 1 base at V and 6 bases at J, with 17 bases in the middle. This CDR3 has 16 residues. In germline, CDR1 is SGHTA, CDR2 FQGNSA. The variable domain in full, with the rest retrieved from reference TRBV7-2 and TRBJ2-3, is GAGVSQSPSNKVTEKGKDVELRCDPISGHTALYWYRQSLGQGLEFLIYFQGNSAPDKSGLPSDRFSAERTGGSVSTLTIQRTQQEDSAVYLCASSLGGLNAVDTQYFGPGTRLTVL.

The CDR3 DNA follows: TGCGCCAGCAGCCAAGTGGCGGGGTACAGTAATTCACCCCTCCACTTT. Translated: CASSQVAGYSNSPLHF. The rearrangement joins TRBV4-3 to TRBJ1-6, with D hard to call. With 1 base removed from V and 6 bases from J, the gap between germline ends came to 13 bases. The CDR3 length is 16 residues. Germline assignment: CDR1 LGHNA and CDR2 YSLEER.

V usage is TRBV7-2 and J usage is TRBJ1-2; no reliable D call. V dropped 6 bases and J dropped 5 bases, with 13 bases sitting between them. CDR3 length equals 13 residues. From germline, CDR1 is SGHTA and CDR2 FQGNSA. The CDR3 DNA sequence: TGTGCCAGCAGTACCTCCGGACTTTATGGCTACACCTTC. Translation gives CASSTSGLYGYTF.

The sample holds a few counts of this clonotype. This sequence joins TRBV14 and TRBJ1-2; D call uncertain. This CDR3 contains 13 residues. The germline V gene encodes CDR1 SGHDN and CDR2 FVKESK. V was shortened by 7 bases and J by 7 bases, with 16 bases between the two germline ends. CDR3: CASTSDDFSGYTF. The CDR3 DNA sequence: TGTGCCAGCACCTCTGACGACTTTAGTGGCTACACCTTC.

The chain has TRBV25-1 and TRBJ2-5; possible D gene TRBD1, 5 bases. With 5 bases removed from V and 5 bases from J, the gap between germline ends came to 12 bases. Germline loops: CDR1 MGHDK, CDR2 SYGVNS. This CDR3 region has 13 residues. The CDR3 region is CASSRQIHETQYF. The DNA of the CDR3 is TGTGCCAGCAGTAGACAGATTCACGAGACCCAGTACTTC. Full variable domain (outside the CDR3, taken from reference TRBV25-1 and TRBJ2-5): EADIYQTPRYLVIGTGKKITLECSQTMGHDKMYWYQQDPGMELHLIHYSYGVNSTEKGDLSSESTVSRIRTEHFPLTLESARPSHTSQYLCASSRQIHETQYFGPGTRLLVL.

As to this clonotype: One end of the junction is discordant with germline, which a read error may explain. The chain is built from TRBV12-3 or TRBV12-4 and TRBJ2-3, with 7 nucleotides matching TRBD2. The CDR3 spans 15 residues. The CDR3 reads CASSLPGGGTDAQYF. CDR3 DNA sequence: TGTGCCAGCAGTTTACCGGGCGGGGGAACAGATGCGCAGTATTTT.

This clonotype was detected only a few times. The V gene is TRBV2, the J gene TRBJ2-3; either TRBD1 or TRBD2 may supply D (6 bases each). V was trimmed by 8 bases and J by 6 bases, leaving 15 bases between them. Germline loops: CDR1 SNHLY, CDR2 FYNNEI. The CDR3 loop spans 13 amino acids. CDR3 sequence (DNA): TGTGCCAGCCGGGGGCTAGAAAAGGATACGCAGTATTTT. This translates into CASRGLEKDTQYF.

Here the CDR3 DNA reads TGCAGTGCTAGAGGAGCTAGCCGGGGGGGCACAACTCCCTACGAGCAGTACTTC. Protein product: CSARGASRGGTTPYEQYF. The rearrangement uses TRBV20-1 and TRBJ2-7; 8 bases are shared with TRBD2. CDR3 length: 18 residues. Germline V gene lookup returns CDR1 DFQATT and CDR2 SNEGSKA (reference sequence). V dropped 1 base and J dropped 2; count of bases not matched to a gene: 16.

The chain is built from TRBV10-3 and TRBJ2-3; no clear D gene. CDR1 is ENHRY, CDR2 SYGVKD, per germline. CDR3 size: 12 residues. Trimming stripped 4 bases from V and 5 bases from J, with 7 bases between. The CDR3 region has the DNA TGTGCCATCAGTGCATTGGTAGATACGCAGTATTTT. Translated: CAISALVDTQYF.

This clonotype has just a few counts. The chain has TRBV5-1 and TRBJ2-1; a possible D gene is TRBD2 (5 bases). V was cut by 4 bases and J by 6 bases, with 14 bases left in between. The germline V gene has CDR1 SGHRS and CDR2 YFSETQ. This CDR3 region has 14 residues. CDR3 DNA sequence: TGCGCCAGCAGCGCGGGCCCCTCGGGCAATGAGCAGTTCTTC. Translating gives CASSAGPSGNEQFF.

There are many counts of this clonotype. The CDR3 loop reads CASSSSQMTSSYEQYF. The DNA for the CDR3 is TGTGCCAGCAGCTCCTCCCAAATGACATCCTCCTACGAGCAGTACTTC. J is TRBJ2-7 and V is TRBV7-2, with D hard to call. With 4 bases removed from V and 0 bases from J, the gap between germline ends came to 16 bases. Germline assignment: CDR1 SGHTA and CDR2 FQGNSA. The length of the CDR3 is 16 residues.

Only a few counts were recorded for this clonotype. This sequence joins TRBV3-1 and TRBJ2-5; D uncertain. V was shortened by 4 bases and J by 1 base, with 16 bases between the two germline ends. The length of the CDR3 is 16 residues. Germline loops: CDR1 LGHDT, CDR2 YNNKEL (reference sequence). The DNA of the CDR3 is TGTGCCAGCAGCCCCCGCGTGCGGCAACTCCAAGAGACCCAGTACTTC. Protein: CASSPRVRQLQETQYF.

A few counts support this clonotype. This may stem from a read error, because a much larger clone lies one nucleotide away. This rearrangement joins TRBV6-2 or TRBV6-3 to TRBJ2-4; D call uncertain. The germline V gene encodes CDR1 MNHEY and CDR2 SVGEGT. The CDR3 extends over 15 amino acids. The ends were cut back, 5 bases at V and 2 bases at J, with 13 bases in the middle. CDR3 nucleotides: TGTGCCAGCAGTACCGCGACTGAAACCAAAAACATTCAGTACTTC. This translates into CASSTATETKNIQYF.

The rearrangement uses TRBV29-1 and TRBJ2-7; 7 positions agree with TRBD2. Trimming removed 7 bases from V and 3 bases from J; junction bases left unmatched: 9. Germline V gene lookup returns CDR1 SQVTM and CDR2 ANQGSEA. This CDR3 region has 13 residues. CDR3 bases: TGCAGCGCCGCCGGGACTACTGACTACGAGCAGTACTTC. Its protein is CSAAGTTDYEQYF.

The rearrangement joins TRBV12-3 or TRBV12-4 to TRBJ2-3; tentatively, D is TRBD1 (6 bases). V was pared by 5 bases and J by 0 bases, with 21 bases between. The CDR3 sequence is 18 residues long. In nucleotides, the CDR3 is TGTGCCAGCAGTAGTCCTATCGGTGGGACACCTAGCACAGATACGCAGTATTTT. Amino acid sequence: CASSSPIGGTPSTDTQYF.

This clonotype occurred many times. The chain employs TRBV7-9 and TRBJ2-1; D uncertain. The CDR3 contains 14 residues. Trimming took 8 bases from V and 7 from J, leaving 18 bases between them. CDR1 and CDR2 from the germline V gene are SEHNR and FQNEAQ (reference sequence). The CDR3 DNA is TGTGCCAGCCTTCTAGGCCCAGGATTAAATGAGCAGTTCTTC. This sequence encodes CASLLGPGLNEQFF.

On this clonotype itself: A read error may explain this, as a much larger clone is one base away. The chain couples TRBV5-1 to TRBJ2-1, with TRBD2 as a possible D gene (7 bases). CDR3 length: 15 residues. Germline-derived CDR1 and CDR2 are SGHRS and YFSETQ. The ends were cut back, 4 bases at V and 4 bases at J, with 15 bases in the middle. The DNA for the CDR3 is TGCGCCAGCAGCGCGGGGGTAGGGGGGTACAATGAGCAGTTCTTC. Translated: CASSAGVGGYNEQFF.

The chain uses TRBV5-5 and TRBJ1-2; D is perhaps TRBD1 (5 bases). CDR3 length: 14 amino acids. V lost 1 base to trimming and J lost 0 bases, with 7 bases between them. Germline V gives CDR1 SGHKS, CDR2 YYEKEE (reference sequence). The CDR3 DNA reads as TGTGCCAGCAGCTTGTACAGGTCTAACTATGGCTACACCTTC. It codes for CASSLYRSNYGYTF.

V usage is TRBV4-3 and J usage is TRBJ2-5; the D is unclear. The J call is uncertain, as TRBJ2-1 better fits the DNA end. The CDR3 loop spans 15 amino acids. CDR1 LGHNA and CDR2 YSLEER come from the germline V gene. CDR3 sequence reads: CASSQDRLEQETQFF. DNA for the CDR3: TGCGCCAGCAGCCAAGATCGGCTAGAACAAGAGACCCAGTTCTTC.

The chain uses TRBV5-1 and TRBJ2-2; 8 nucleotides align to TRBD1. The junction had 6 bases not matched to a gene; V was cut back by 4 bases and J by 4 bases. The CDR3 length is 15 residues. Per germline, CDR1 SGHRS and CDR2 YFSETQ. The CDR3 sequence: CASSDRQGSTGELFF. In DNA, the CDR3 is TGCGCCAGCAGCGATCGACAGGGGAGCACCGGGGAGCTGTTTTTT.

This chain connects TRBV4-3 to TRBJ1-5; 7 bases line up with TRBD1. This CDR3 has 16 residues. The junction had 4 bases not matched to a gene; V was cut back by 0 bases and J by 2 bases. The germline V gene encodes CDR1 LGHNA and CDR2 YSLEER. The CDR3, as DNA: TGCGCCAGCAGCCAAGATCCCGGGACAGGCAATCAGCCCCAGCATTTT. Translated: CASSQDPGTGNQPQHF.

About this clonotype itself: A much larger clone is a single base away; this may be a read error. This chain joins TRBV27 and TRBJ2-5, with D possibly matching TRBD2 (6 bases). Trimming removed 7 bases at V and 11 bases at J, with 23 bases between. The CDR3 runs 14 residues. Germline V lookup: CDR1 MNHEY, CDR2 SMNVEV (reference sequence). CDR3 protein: CASIPLGGTGEQYF. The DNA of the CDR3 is TGTGCCAGCATCCCACTCGGGGGAACGGGTGAGCAGTACTTC.

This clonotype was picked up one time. DNA for the CDR3: TGTGCCAGCAGTAGCCATCGCGGAGGCGCAACTAATGAAAAACTGTTTTTT. This gives the protein CASSSHRGGATNEKLFF. The chain joins TRBV28 to TRBJ1-4; D gene uncertain. Germline-derived CDR1 and CDR2 are MDHEN and SYDVKM. Between the trimmed V and J ends, which lost 5 bases and 0 bases, there was a span of 16 bases. The CDR3 contains 17 residues.

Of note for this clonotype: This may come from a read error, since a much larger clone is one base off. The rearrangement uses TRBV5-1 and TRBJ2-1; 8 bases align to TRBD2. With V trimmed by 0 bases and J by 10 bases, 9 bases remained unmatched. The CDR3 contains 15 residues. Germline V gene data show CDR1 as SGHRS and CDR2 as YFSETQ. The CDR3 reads CASSLGGGSSYEQFF. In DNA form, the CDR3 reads TGCGCCAGCAGCTTGGGCGGGGGGTCCTCCTACGAGCAGTTCTTC.

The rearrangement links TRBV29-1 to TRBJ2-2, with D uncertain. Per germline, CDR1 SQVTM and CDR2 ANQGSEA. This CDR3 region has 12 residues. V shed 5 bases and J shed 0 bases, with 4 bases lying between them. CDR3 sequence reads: CSVKANTGELFF. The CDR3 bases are TGCAGCGTTAAGGCGAACACCGGGGAGCTGTTTTTT.

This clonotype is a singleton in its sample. DNA for the CDR3: TGTGCCAGCGGCCCCGCACGACGTCTAGCTTCCTACGAGCAGTACTTC. It yields the protein CASGPARRLASYEQYF. The chain recombines TRBV5-6 with TRBJ2-7; the D gene is possibly TRBD2 (5 bases). Germline-derived CDR1 and CDR2 are SGHDT and YYEEEE. Trimming shortened V by 7 bases and J by 1 base, and 21 bases separated the two germline ends. The CDR3 sequence is 16 residues long.

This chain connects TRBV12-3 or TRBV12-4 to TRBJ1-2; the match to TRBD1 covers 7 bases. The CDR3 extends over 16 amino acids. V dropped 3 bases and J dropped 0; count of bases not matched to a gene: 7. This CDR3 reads CASSFRDSSSNYGYTF. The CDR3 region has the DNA TGTGCCAGCAGTTTCCGGGACAGCTCTTCTAACTATGGCTACACCTTC.

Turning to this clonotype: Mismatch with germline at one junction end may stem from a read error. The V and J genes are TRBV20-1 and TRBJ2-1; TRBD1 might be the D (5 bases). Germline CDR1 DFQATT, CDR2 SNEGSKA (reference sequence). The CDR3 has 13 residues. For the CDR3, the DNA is TGCAGTGCTAGAGAAAGGACATACAATGGGCAGTTCTTC. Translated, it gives CSARERTYNGQFF.

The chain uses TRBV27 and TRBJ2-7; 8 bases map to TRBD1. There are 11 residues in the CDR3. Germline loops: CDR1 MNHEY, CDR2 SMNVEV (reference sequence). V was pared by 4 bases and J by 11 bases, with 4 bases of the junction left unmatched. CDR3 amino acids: CASSSGQVEYF. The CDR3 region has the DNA TGTGCCAGCAGTTCGGGACAGGTGGAGTACTTC.

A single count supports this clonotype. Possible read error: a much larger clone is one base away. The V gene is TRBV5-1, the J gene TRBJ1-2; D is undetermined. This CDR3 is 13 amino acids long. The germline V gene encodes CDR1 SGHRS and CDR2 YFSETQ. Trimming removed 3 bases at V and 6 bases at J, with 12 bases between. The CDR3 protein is CASSSGSGDGYTF. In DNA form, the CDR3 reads TGCGCCAGCAGCTCGGGATCCGGGGATGGCTACACCTTC.

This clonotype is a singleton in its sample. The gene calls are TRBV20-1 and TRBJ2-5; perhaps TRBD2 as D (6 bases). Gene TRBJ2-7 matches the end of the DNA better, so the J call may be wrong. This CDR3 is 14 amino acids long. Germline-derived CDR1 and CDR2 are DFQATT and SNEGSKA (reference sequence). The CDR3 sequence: CSASRGNGLDEQYF. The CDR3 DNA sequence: TGCAGTGCTTCTCGGGGGAACGGGCTTGACGAGCAGTACTTC.